The rows below give T cell receptor delta chains drawn from one sample of a study of gamma-delta T cells after stem cell transplantation. TCRdb re-processed the RT-PCR reads via CATT. The sample gives roughly 2,000 delta-chain clones, around 4% of which show up once; around 40% is in the top ten. Sequenced sample: gamma-delta T cells. Receptor source: a human donor. It is not recorded whose cells these are; they may come from a transplant donor. Both conserved end residues are part of each CDR3. A D gene is named only where the DNA matches it firmly. Clone size, where shown, is once, few, many, or a class for clones that have expanded.

TRDJ1	TRDD3	TRDV2	hyperexpanded	TGTGCCTGTGACACCATAGGGCCACTGGGGGATACGAGAACCGATAAACTCATCTTT	CACDTIGPLGDTRTDKLIF
TRDJ1	.	TRDV2	large	TGTGCCTGTGACACCGTATCTGGAACCACCGATAAACTCATCTTT	CACDTVSGTTDKLIF
TRDJ1	TRDD3	TRDV2	medium-sized	TGTGCCTGTGACACCGTAGGGGTTACTGGGGGAGAACGAGAGAGGAGGGATCCGGATAAACTCATCTTT	CACDTVGVTGGERERRDPDKLIF
TRDJ1	TRDD3	TRDV2	medium-sized	TGTGCCTGTGACACCGTTCGTAACTGGGGGGCCTACACCGATAAACTCATCTTT	CACDTVRNWGAYTDKLIF
TRDJ1	TRDD3	TRDV2	medium-sized	TGTGCCTGTGACACTCTGGGGGGTACGGACGATAAACTCATCTTT	CACDTLGGTDDKLIF
TRDJ1	TRDD3	TRDV2	medium-sized	TGTGCCTGTGACATGATTCCTACGGACCCCTTGGGGGATACGAGCCCGAACGATAAACTCATCTTT	CACDMIPTDPLGDTSPNDKLIF
TRDJ1	TRDD3	TRDV2	medium-sized	TGTGCCTGTGACACCGTTGGGGGATATTTCACCGATAAACTCATCTTT	CACDTVGGYFTDKLIF
TRDJ1	TRDD3	TRDV2	medium-sized	TGTGCCTGTGACACCGTCGGACTGGGGGATACTGGCACCGATAAACTCATCTTT	CACDTVGLGDTGTDKLIF
TRDJ1	TRDD3	TRDV2	medium-sized	TGTGCCTGTGACCCCGTACTGGGGTCGGGGAACCTCTCCCATAAACTCATCTTT	CACDPVLGSGNLSHKLIF
TRDJ1	TRDD3	TRDV1	large	TGTGCTCTTGGGGAACCCCTCCTAGGGGGCCTTTACTGGGGGATACCGGGGGAAACGTACACCGATAAACTCATCTTT	CALGEPLLGGLYWGIPGETYTDKLIF
TRDJ1	.	TRDV3	few	TGTGCCTTTCCTTCCCACGGAACTGGGATGAGCGTGGCCGATAAACTCATCTTT	CAFPSHGTGMSVADKLIF
TRDJ1	TRDD3	TRDV2	medium-sized	TGTGCCTGTGACGTTCTTCAGGACTGGGGGCTACTCGATAAACTCATCTTT	CACDVLQDWGLLDKLIF
TRDJ1	.	TRDV2	medium-sized	TGTGCCTGTGACACGGTCTCGGCGGATACCGATAAACTCATCTTT	CACDTVSADTDKLIF
TRDJ1	TRDD3	TRDV2	large	TGTGCCTGTGACGCCTTAGAAGGTACTGGGGGATCTTACGCCGATAAACTCATCTTT	CACDALEGTGGSYADKLIF
TRDJ1	.	TRDV2	medium-sized	TGTGCCTGTGACACCGTAGGGGTCTTCTACGGAGCCGATAAACTCATCTTT	CACDTVGVFYGADKLIF
TRDJ1	TRDD3	TRDV2	medium-sized	TGTGCCTGTGACACGGTTGGATTACTGGGGGATGGTCAACTCATCTTT	CACDTVGLLGDGQLIF
TRDJ1	TRDD3	TRDV2	medium-sized	TGTGCCTGTGACCTACTGGGGACTGGAGAGACCGATAAACTCATCTTT	CACDLLGTGETDKLIF
TRDJ1	TRDD3	TRDV2	medium-sized	TGTGCCTGTGACGCCCTGGGACTGGGGGATACGGAAAAACTCATCTTT	CACDALGLGDTEKLIF
TRDJ1	.	TRDV2	few	TGTGCCTGTGACCCGCTGGGAGCTGAGGGCTTTGACACCGATAAACTCATCTTT	CACDPLGAEGFDTDKLIF
TRDJ1	TRDD3	TRDV2	medium-sized	TGTGCCTGTGACACCGTACAGGGGATACGCTTCGATAAACTCATCTTT	CACDTVQGIRFDKLIF
TRDJ3	TRDD3	TRDV2	medium-sized	TGTGCCTGTGACACACCACTGGGGGATACTAAATCCTGGGACACCCGACAGATGTTTTTC	CACDTPLGDTKSWDTRQMFF
TRDJ1	TRDD3	TRDV2	medium-sized	TGTGCCTGTGACACCGTCCCTACGCTAAGGGGGATACCCACCGATAAACTCATCTTT	CACDTVPTLRGIPTDKLIF
TRDJ1	TRDD3	TRDV1	.	TGTGCTCTTGGGGAACCCACCCCTCTCGGAGGTACTCTGGGGGATACAAGTACCGATAAACTCATCTTT	CALGEPTPLGGTLGDTSTDKLIF
TRDJ1	.	TRDV2	large	TGTGCCTGTGACACCGTGCCTAGTGGGGTTCCATTCACCGATAAACTCATCTTT	CACDTVPSGVPFTDKLIF
TRDJ1	.	TRDV2	few	TGTGCCTGTGGCTCCCTTACTGGGAAGTCCGATAAACTCATCTTT	CACGSLTGKSDKLIF